Listed below are T cell receptor beta chains from one sample, sequenced in a study of cytotoxic CD8 clonotypes in ibrutinib-treated CLL. Measured with immunoSEQ multiplex PCR; TCRdb has only the in-frame clones, and not every one. The sample contains tens of thousands of clones, about two thirds of which appear only once. Sample: PBMCs, taken after 12 months of ibrutinib treatment. The receptors originated from a human donor with chronic lymphocytic leukemia. Each CDR3 is given with its conserved first and last residue. D genes are given only for firm matches. Only some rows state a clone size, as once, few, many or a class for expanded clones.

V	D	size	J	CDR3	DNA
TRBV7-3	.	once	TRBJ1-1	CASTPYRTEKTEAFF	TGTGCCAGCACCCCCTATAGGACAGAGAAGACTGAAGCTTTCTTT
TRBV15	TRBD2	.	TRBJ2-5	CATSRGTSIGQETQYF	TGTGCCACCAGCAGAGGGACTAGCATAGGGCAAGAGACCCAGTACTTC
TRBV5-1	TRBD1	.	TRBJ2-4	CASSLEGLQGVNIQYF	TGCGCCAGCAGCTTGGAAGGGCTTCAGGGGGTAAACATTCAGTACTTC
TRBV19	TRBD1	many	TRBJ1-2	CASTHRDRGLGYGYTF	TGTGCCAGTACCCACCGGGACAGGGGGCTCGGCTATGGCTACACCTTC
TRBV7-9	.	.	TRBJ1-2	CASSFSGGGGYTF	TGTGCCAGCAGCTTTTCCGGGGGCGGCGGCTACACCTTC
TRBV4-1	.	.	TRBJ1-1	CASSQGVDAEAFF	TGCGCCAGCAGCCAAGGGGTAGACGCGGAAGCTTTCTTT
TRBV6-1	.	.	TRBJ1-1	CASSATRGNTEAFF	TGTGCCAGCAGTGCGACCAGGGGGAACACTGAAGCTTTCTTT
TRBV5-1	.	few	TRBJ1-5	CASSLGTVNQPQHF	TGCGCCAGCAGCTTGGGGACAGTTAATCAGCCCCAGCATTTT
TRBV5-4	.	.	TRBJ1-2	CASSPGGSLKDYGYTF	TGTGCCAGCAGCCCCGGAGGCAGCCTAAAGGACTATGGCTACACCTTC
TRBV2	.	.	TRBJ2-7	CASRRRGQSYEQYF	TGTGCCAGCCGTCGCCGGGGACAAAGCTACGAGCAGTACTTC
TRBV18	.	.	TRBJ1-5	CASSPTANQPQHF	TGTGCCAGCTCACCAACAGCAAATCAGCCCCAGCATTTT
TRBV5-1	TRBD1	.	TRBJ2-2	CASAPGQGYVSGELFF	TGCGCCAGCGCCCCGGGACAGGGTTATGTGTCCGGGGAGCTGTTTTTT
TRBV5-1	.	.	TRBJ1-1	CASGAGSNTEAFF	TGCGCCAGTGGGGCAGGATCGAACACTGAAGCTTTCTTT
TRBV4-2	.	.	TRBJ2-5	CASSQDLGRETQYF	TGTGCCAGCAGCCAAGACTTGGGGAGGGAGACCCAGTACTTC
TRBV30	.	.	TRBJ2-5	CAWSREAHFQETQYF	TGTGCCTGGAGCCGGGAAGCACATTTTCAAGAGACCCAGTACTTC
TRBV5-1	TRBD2	.	TRBJ2-3	CASSSISGTRTDTQYF	TGCGCCAGCAGCTCGATTAGCGGGACTCGCACAGATACGCAGTATTTT
TRBV27	TRBD1	few	TRBJ2-5	CASSLEGTGPQETQYF	TGTGCCAGCAGTTTAGAGGGGACAGGGCCTCAAGAGACCCAGTACTTC
TRBV19	TRBD1	.	TRBJ2-1	CASSRTGQYNEQFF	TGTGCCAGTAGTAGGACGGGACAGTACAATGAGCAGTTCTTC
TRBV5-1	.	.	TRBJ2-7	CASSSQDLTATYEQYF	TGCGCCAGCAGCTCGCAAGACTTGACGGCGACCTACGAGCAGTACTTC
TRBV5-1	.	.	TRBJ1-2	CASSLESWRNYGYTF	TGCGCCAGCAGCTTGGAATCCTGGCGCAACTATGGCTACACCTTC
TRBV19	TRBD2	few	TRBJ2-7	CASRSTSGNYEQYF	TGTGCCAGTAGATCGACTAGCGGTAACTACGAGCAGTACTTC
TRBV10-2	.	.	TRBJ1-2	CASRQRSRDYGYTF	TGCGCCAGCAGACAACGATCACGGGACTATGGCTACACCTTC
TRBV4-1	.	.	TRBJ2-7	CASSHQVLRSYEQYF	TGCGCCAGCAGCCATCAGGTCTTACGCTCCTACGAGCAGTACTTC
TRBV19	.	many	TRBJ2-7	CASSTDLTIYEQYF	TGTGCCAGTAGTACGGATCTCACTATCTACGAGCAGTACTTC
TRBV7-2	.	few	TRBJ1-4	CASSPGTLGEKLFF	TGTGCCAGCAGCCCTGGGACGTTGGGCGAAAAACTGTTTTTT
TRBV7-3	TRBD2	.	TRBJ2-7	CASSMTSADSEQYF	TGTGCCAGCAGCATGACTAGCGCGGACAGCGAGCAGTACTTC
TRBV2	.	few	TRBJ1-5	CASSERTGNNQPQHF	TGTGCCAGCAGTGAGAGAACAGGGAACAATCAGCCCCAGCATTTT
TRBV2	.	.	TRBJ1-2	CASSESWGNHGYTF	TGTGCCAGCAGTGAATCGTGGGGGAATCATGGCTACACCTTC
TRBV2	.	.	TRBJ2-7	CASTISNYEQYF	TGTGCCAGCACTATTAGTAACTACGAGCAGTACTTC